This entry lists 16 T cell receptor beta chains sequenced from one sample in a study of blood T cells in healthy people across ages. The second PCR ran about 6 to 11 cycles with a sample-barcoded 5' primer and J-beta primers. MiXCR, run by TCRdb on the 5' RACE reads, gives a single entry per CDR3 protein. The table lists hundreds of thousands of distinct CDR3 sequences, roughly two fifths of them singletons. Material: blood. The origin of the receptors is a woman aged 60-70 years in good health.

This clonotype was counted ten times or more. The rearrangement links TRBV4-3 to TRBJ2-3; 8 nucleotides agree with TRBD2. Germline CDR1 LGHNA, CDR2 YSLEER. This CDR3 spans 16 amino acids. After removal of 2 bases from V and 4 bases from J, the junction contained 8 bases not matched to a gene. CDR3 sequence: CASSQFGGRFSDTQYF. CDR3 nucleotide sequence: TGCGCCAGCAGCCAATTTGGCGGGAGGTTCTCAGATACGCAGTATTTT.

Only one count was recorded for this clonotype. J is TRBJ2-7 and V is TRBV2, with TRBD1 identical over 10 bases. After removal of 8 bases from V and 6 bases from J, the junction contained 7 bases not matched to a gene. In germline, CDR1 is SNHLY, CDR2 FYNNEI. This CDR3 has 13 residues. CDR3: CASLRDRGGEQYF. In DNA form, the CDR3 reads TGTGCCAGCCTCCGGGACAGGGGAGGCGAGCAGTACTTC.

This clonotype was picked up a small number of times. The gene calls are TRBV12-3 or TRBV12-4 and TRBJ2-5; D might be TRBD1 or TRBD2, each matching 6 bases. CDR3 length: 14 residues. V lost 3 bases, J lost 11 bases, and 19 bases lay in between. CDR3: CASSFGGRVNEQYF. CDR3 sequence (DNA): TGTGCCAGCAGTTTCGGGGGCAGGGTCAATGAGCAGTACTTC.

This clonotype was counted ten times or more. The chain links TRBV11-3 to TRBJ1-4, with D perhaps matching TRBD1 (6 bases). Germline V gene lookup returns CDR1 SGHNT and CDR2 YENEEA. CDR3 length: 14 residues. V was pared by 4 bases and J by 0 bases, with 6 bases between. CDR3 amino acids: CASSSGATNEKLFF. The CDR3 DNA reads as TGTGCCAGCAGCTCAGGGGCAACTAATGAAAAACTGTTTTTT.

The chain uses TRBV7-9 and TRBJ2-4; 10 nucleotides align to TRBD1. V lost 5 bases to trimming and J lost 3 bases; unmatched junction nucleotides: 7. Germline V gives CDR1 SEHNR, CDR2 FQNEAQ (reference sequence). The CDR3 length is 16 residues. In DNA, the CDR3 is TGTGCCAGCAGCCCAGGGACAGGGGCGGGCAAAAACATTCAGTACTTC. Its protein product is CASSPGTGAGKNIQYF. The whole variable domain, remainder taken from reference TRBV7-9 and TRBJ2-4, is DTGVSQNPRHKITKRGQNVTFRCDPISEHNRLYWYRQTLGQGPEFLTYFQNEAQLEKSRLLSDRFSAERPKGSFSTLEIQRTEQGDSAMYLCASSPGTGAGKNIQYFGAGTRLSVL.

As regards this clonotype: The junction and the germline gene differ at one end; a read error may be behind it. This chain uses TRBV9 with TRBJ2-1, with D perhaps TRBD2 (6 bases). CDR3 size: 15 residues. Germline CDR1 reads SGDLS; CDR2 reads YYNGEE. The CDR3 nucleotides read TGTGTCAGCAGCGTAGTGGGACTGCCGGTCAATGAGCAGTTCTTC. This translates into CVSSVVGLPVNEQFF.

The rearrangement links TRBV6-5 to TRBJ1-4; 7 bases fit TRBD1. The CDR3 is 16 residues long. The V gene's germline CDR1 is MNHEY and CDR2 SVGAGI. The trim removed 0 bases at V and 6 bases at J, leaving 7 bases unmatched. CDR3 bases: TGTGCCAGCAGTTACTCGATCAGCAGGGGGGATGAAAAACTGTTTTTT. Amino acid sequence: CASSYSISRGDEKLFF.

This clonotype was found a few times. The genes are TRBV10-3 and TRBJ2-1, with 9 nucleotides matching TRBD1. This CDR3 comprises 16 residues. J gave up 4 bases and V 0 bases, and 4 bases lay outside the gene matches. In germline, CDR1 is ENHRY, CDR2 SYGVKD. In DNA form, the CDR3 reads TGTGCCATCAGTGAGTCGGAGACAGGGGGATACAATGAGCAGTTCTTC. Its translation: CAISESETGGYNEQFF.

This rearrangement joins TRBV28 to TRBJ2-1; the D is unclear. V lost 6 bases to trimming and J lost 9 bases, with 21 bases between them. This CDR3 has 15 amino acids. From germline, CDR1 is MDHEN and CDR2 SYDVKM. The CDR3 DNA follows: TGTGCCAGCAGCCCCTCGCTAGGCCAGACGGGTGAGCAGTTCTTC. Its translation is CASSPSLGQTGEQFF.

The table lists this clonotype with a few counts. Written as DNA, the CDR3 is TGCAGTGCGGGAGCTTACAATGAGCAGTTCTTC. It is translated as CSAGAYNEQFF. This chain links TRBV20-1 with TRBJ2-1; D may be TRBD2 (5 bases). The CDR3 has 11 amino acids. V was shortened by 6 bases and J by 4 bases, with 7 bases between the two germline ends. CDR1 is DFQATT and CDR2 is SNEGSKA in the germline V gene (reference sequence).

The V call is TRBV27, the J call TRBJ2-3, with D possibly TRBD2 on 7 matching bases. Deletions cut 1 base from V and 6 bases from J, with 17 bases between. The length of the CDR3 is 16 residues. Per the germline V gene, CDR1 is MNHEY and CDR2 is SMNVEV (reference sequence). The CDR3 region is CASSLWGGGTSDTQYF. In DNA form, the CDR3 reads TGTGCCAGCAGTTTATGGGGGGGCGGGACCTCCGATACGCAGTATTTT.

The V and J genes are TRBV7-9 and TRBJ2-3, with D possibly matching TRBD1 (5 bases). The CDR3 length is 15 residues. Germline V gene data show CDR1 as SEHNR and CDR2 as FQNEAQ (reference sequence). The germline V and J ends were trimmed by 1 base and 3 bases, with 11 bases remaining between them. In DNA, the CDR3 is TGTGCCAGCAGCTTAGGGCAGGGAAAGACAGATACGCAGTATTTT. It translates to CASSLGQGKTDTQYF.

This clonotype has just a few counts. The chain couples TRBV20-1 to TRBJ1-6, with a weak D call TRBD1 (6 bases). V was cut by 6 bases and J by 7 bases, with 13 bases left in between. In germline, CDR1 is DFQATT, CDR2 SNEGSKA (reference sequence). The CDR3 covers 13 residues. This CDR3 reads CSATDRENSPLHF. CDR3 in DNA: TGCAGTGCGACGGACAGAGAAAATTCACCCCTCCACTTT.

This clonotype has at least ten counts. The gene calls are TRBV29-1 and TRBJ2-3; 8 nucleotides align to TRBD2. CDR1 and CDR2 (germline): SQVTM, ANQGSEA. V lost 8 bases and J lost 3; bases outside the gene matches: 7. The CDR3 runs 13 residues. DNA for the CDR3: TGCAGCTTTACCCCGGGGGGGACAGATACGCAGTATTTT. It translates to CSFTPGGTDTQYF.

The gene calls are TRBV3-1 and TRBJ2-1; D remains unclear. V gave up 2 bases and J gave up 9 bases, with 14 bases separating them. CDR1 LGHDT and CDR2 YNNKEL come from the germline V gene (reference sequence). The CDR3 sequence is 14 residues long. The CDR3 nucleotides are TGTGCCAGCAGCCAATCTCTTAAAGGGCTTGAGCAGTTCTTC. Its protein is CASSQSLKGLEQFF.

J is TRBJ2-1 and V is TRBV20-1, with a possible D match to TRBD1 (5 bases). V was pared by 1 base and J by 0 bases, with 13 bases between. Per germline, CDR1 DFQATT and CDR2 SNEGSKA (reference sequence). CDR3 size: 16 residues. This CDR3 is CSARAPGPSSYNEQFF. The CDR3 bases are TGCAGTGCTAGAGCCCCAGGGCCTAGCTCCTACAATGAGCAGTTCTTC.